This TCR beta chain was captured in a study of T cell responses to AZD1222 COVID-19 vaccine. Generated by immunoSEQ multiplex PCR, the TCRdb table keeps only in-frame clones and is missing some. The sample contains 100,000 or so clones, roughly 87% of which appear only once. Of note for this clone: Its target is unknown.

The CDR3 spans 13 residues. V shed 0 bases and J shed 12 bases, with 12 bases lying between them. Germline values: CDR1 MNHEY, CDR2 SMNVEV (reference sequence). The study, taken as a whole, reports: Repertoires were obtained only post-peak T cell response. Elevations in Spike-specific TCR breadth and depth followed administration of two AZD1222 doses. Mapped onto spike, vaccine-associated CD4 TCRs spanned it and were dominant at 160-218 and 743-854.

This TCR came from an adult in good health. Sequences were derived from peripheral blood, sampled on day 0 of AZD1222 vaccination. This chain uses TRBV27 with TRBJ2-1; maybe TRBD1 (6 bases). The CDR3 spells CASSLSMGAGQFF. The CDR3 nucleotides read TGTGCCAGCAGTTTATCGATGGGGGCCGGGCAGTTCTTC.